This TCR beta chain was documented in a study of CD8 T cells in ankylosing spondylitis. Whole-study findings and limits: There was reportedly significant enrichment of clones that were disease-linked in matched ankylosing spondylitis synovial fluid. In ankylosing spondylitis blood, a motif of about 8 highly homologous TCR beta variants appeared characteristic. There were earlier reports of some motif variants in reactive arthritis synovial fluid and blood. CD8+ by phenotype, disease-linked clones were relatively rare in peripheral blood.

Regarding this clonotype: Its antigen is not known.

From the 5' RACE reads, TCRdb called clonotypes with MiXCR, one entry per CDR3 protein. Of a few hundred thousand distinct CDR3 sequences listed, 18% are singletons. The clonotype comes from a male donor with ankylosing spondylitis. Specimen: blood, either unsorted or a sorted T cell fraction (not recorded which).

The CDR3 protein is CSVGTGGGNSPLHF. The CDR3 nucleotides read TGCAGCGTTGGGACCGGTGGGGGTAATTCACCCCTCCACTTT. V is TRBV29-1 and J is TRBJ1-6; D may be TRBD1 (5 bases). CDR3 length: 14 amino acids. V was clipped by 4 bases and J by 6 bases, with 13 bases between them. The germline CDR1 and CDR2 sequences are SQVTM and ANQGSEA.